The 23 T cell receptor beta chains in this list originate from one sample, sequenced in a study of post-analysis software for immune sequencing data. Antigens for these TCRs are unknown. Unique molecular identifiers had been added to the TCR beta cDNA libraries. One entry per CDR3 protein, called by TCRdb with MiXCR from the PCR reads. Of roughly 570,000 distinct CDR3 sequences in the sample, around 34% were seen once. General observations from the study: TRBV segments more frequent in patients than in controls numbered roughly 5 and included TRBV5-6, TRBV5-1 and TRBV20-1.

The sample was blood. The receptor set was obtained from a girl under 18 with multiple sclerosis.

A few counts support this clonotype. The chain is built from TRBV20-1 and TRBJ2-3; no reliable D call. Germline V gene data show CDR1 as DFQATT and CDR2 as SNEGSKA (reference sequence). Trimming cost V 2 bases and J 0 bases, with 12 bases left between them. The CDR3 has 15 residues. The CDR3 spells CSARSSAGSTDTQYF. The CDR3 DNA reads TGCAGTGCTAGATCCAGCGCCGGAAGCACAGATACGCAGTATTTT.

This clonotype was seen only a few times. The gene calls are TRBV20-1 and TRBJ2-7, with TRBD1 matching over 7 bases. Per the germline V gene, CDR1 is DFQATT and CDR2 is SNEGSKA (reference sequence). Trimming removed 3 bases from V and 3 bases from J; junction bases left unmatched: 11. This CDR3 contains 15 residues. CDR3 nucleotide sequence: TGCAGTGCTAGCCCGGTAACAGGGGCGGACTACGAGCAGTACTTC. Amino acids: CSASPVTGADYEQYF.

The chain employs TRBV20-1 and TRBJ2-7; 15 nucleotides align to TRBD2. The CDR3 has 16 residues. The V gene's germline CDR1 is DFQATT and CDR2 SNEGSKA (reference sequence). Trimming took 2 bases from V and 10 from J; bases not matched to a gene: 12. CDR3 loop: CSARPSLGLAGGDQYF. DNA for the CDR3: TGCAGTGCTAGACCATCACTTGGACTAGCGGGGGGGGACCAGTACTTC.

This clonotype has more than one count but fewer than ten. The rearrangement joins TRBV3-1 to TRBJ2-5; TRBD2 matches 7 bases. J was trimmed by 3 bases and V by 1 base; bases with no gene match: 2. Germline CDR1 is LGHDT and CDR2 is YNNKEL (reference sequence). The CDR3 loop spans 14 amino acids. This CDR3 reads CASSQAAGEETQYF. The CDR3 nucleotides are TGTGCCAGCAGCCAAGCGGCGGGGGAAGAGACCCAGTACTTC.

This clonotype was observed a few times. The genes are TRBV5-6 and TRBJ1-1; no firm D call. The germline V gene encodes CDR1 SGHDT and CDR2 YYEEEE. This CDR3 is 15 amino acids long. The V gene lost 6 bases and the J gene lost 0 bases, with 15 bases spanning the gap. CDR3: CASILRVDVNTEAFF. CDR3 DNA: TGTGCCAGCATCCTTCGTGTAGACGTGAACACTGAAGCTTTCTTT. The whole variable domain, filled in from reference TRBV5-6 and TRBJ1-1, reads DAGVTQSPTHLIKTRGQQVTLRCSPKSGHDTVSWYQQALGQGPQFIFQYYEEEERQRGNFPDRFSGHQFPNYSSELNVNALLLGDSALYLCASILRVDVNTEAFFGQGTRLTVV.

In its sample, this clonotype was seen a few times. The chain joins TRBV7-2 to TRBJ2-7; D is uncertain. The CDR3 extends over 15 amino acids. The germline CDR1 and CDR2 sequences are SGHTA and FQGNSA. The V and J ends lost 2 bases and 0 bases respectively, with 11 bases between them. CDR3 sequence (DNA): TGTGCCAGCAGCTTAAGGGCGTCAGGCTCCTACGAGCAGTACTTC. Its protein is CASSLRASGSYEQYF.

Turning to this clonotype: A read error may account for a junction end that differs from germline. For the CDR3, the DNA is TGCGCCGGCAGCCTCACAGATACGCAGTATTTT. Translated: CAGSLTDTQYF. The gene calls are TRBV5-1 and TRBJ2-3; D is unresolved. The CDR3 length is 11 residues. In germline, CDR1 is SGHRS, CDR2 YFSETQ.

This clonotype was seen a few times. The CDR3, as DNA: TGCGCCAGCAGCTCCAATACTCTAGATACGCAGTATTTT. This encodes CASSSNTLDTQYF. This rearrangement joins TRBV5-1 to TRBJ2-3; D is undetermined. V lost 3 bases to trimming and J lost 5 bases, with 10 bases between them. Germline V gives CDR1 SGHRS, CDR2 YFSETQ. This CDR3 contains 13 residues.

The chain employs TRBV12-3 or TRBV12-4 and TRBJ1-5, with D hard to call. The CDR3 is 14 amino acids. Trimming stripped 3 bases from V and 3 bases from J, with 9 bases between. In DNA, the CDR3 is TGTGCCAGCAGTTTCCGGACGGCCAATCAGCCCCAGCATTTT. This encodes CASSFRTANQPQHF.

This clonotype was observed a handful of times. V and J are TRBV4-1 and TRBJ1-2; D uncertain. V was cut by 2 bases and J by 3 bases, with 10 bases left in between. This CDR3 has 14 residues. Germline V gives CDR1 MGHRA, CDR2 YSYEKL. The CDR3 DNA sequence: TGCGCCAGCAGCCAAAATGCCGGGGACTATGGCTACACCTTC. This gives the protein CASSQNAGDYGYTF.

The chain's CDR3 is CASSLAKETEAFF. As DNA, the CDR3 is TGCGCCAGCAGCTTGGCCAAGGAGACTGAAGCTTTCTTT. The V call is TRBV5-1, the J call TRBJ1-1, with D unclear. Germline values: CDR1 SGHRS, CDR2 YFSETQ. CDR3 length equals 13 residues. V shed 0 bases and J shed 5 bases, with 8 bases lying between them.

The chain joins TRBV21-1 to TRBJ1-1; the D call in the table, TRBD1, was not verified against the DNA. TRBV21-1 is reported as a pseudogene. The CDR3 has 17 residues. CDR3 DNA: TGTGCCAGCAGCACCCAAATTGGGACAGGAGGGGACACTGAAGCTTTCTTT. It translates to CASSTQIGTGGDTEAFF.

CDR3 nucleotides: TGCAGCGCCCCTGGGACACCTTCCTACAATGAGCAGTTCTTC. Encoded protein: CSAPGTPSYNEQFF. The chain recombines TRBV29-1 with TRBJ2-1, with a tentative D call TRBD1 (6 bases). CDR3 size: 14 residues. With 7 bases removed from V and 1 base from J, the gap between germline ends came to 14 bases. CDR1 SQVTM and CDR2 ANQGSEA come from the germline V gene.

This clonotype was seen only a few times. V is TRBV6-5 and J is TRBJ1-2; D uncertain. This CDR3 has 12 amino acids. V lost 6 bases and J lost 4, with 9 bases in between. From germline, CDR1 is MNHEY and CDR2 SVGAGI. DNA of the CDR3: TGTGCCAGCAGCCGTGGACTCTATGGCTACACCTTC. This gives the protein CASSRGLYGYTF.

CDR3 loop: CSVAQGNTEAFF. The CDR3 DNA follows: TGCAGCGTAGCCCAGGGGAACACTGAAGCTTTCTTT. The J gene is TRBJ1-1, the V gene TRBV29-1; D may be TRBD1 (5 bases). V shed 6 bases and J shed 1 base, with 9 bases lying between them. This CDR3 is 12 amino acids long. Germline CDR1 and CDR2: SQVTM and ANQGSEA.

In regard to this clonotype: With a much larger clone just one base away, this may be a read error. V and J are TRBV10-1 and TRBJ2-7; D is unresolved. V lost 4 bases and J lost 7, with 14 bases in between. Germline V lookup: CDR1 WNHNN, CDR2 SYGVQD (reference sequence). The CDR3 has 13 residues. CDR3 sequence (DNA): TGCGCCAGCAGTGGGAGCCCCATGGATGAGCAGTACTTC. Protein product: CASSGSPMDEQYF.

This clonotype turned up a few times. This rearrangement joins TRBV6-1 to TRBJ2-1; the D gene could be TRBD1 or TRBD2 (6 bases each). The CDR3 loop spans 15 amino acids. Trimming removed 4 bases from V and 10 bases from J, with 20 bases in between. Germline V gene data show CDR1 as MNHNS and CDR2 as SASEGT. The CDR3: CASSGNLGGRSEQFF. The DNA of the CDR3 is TGTGCCAGCAGTGGGAACCTGGGGGGCCGGAGCGAGCAGTTCTTC.

This clonotype appeared a single time. V and J are TRBV29-1 and TRBJ2-2; perhaps TRBD2 as D (5 bases). The CDR3 spans 13 residues. The ends were cut back, 6 bases at V and 6 bases at J, with 14 bases in the middle. The germline V gene has CDR1 SQVTM and CDR2 ANQGSEA. The DNA of the CDR3 is TGCAGCGTGCTGTTTAGCGCGGCCGGGGAGCTGTTTTTT. This translates into CSVLFSAAGELFF.

The chain combines TRBV20-1 with TRBJ1-1; 10 positions match TRBD1. Germline V lookup: CDR1 DFQATT, CDR2 SNEGSKA (reference sequence). The length of the CDR3 is 15 residues. Trimming cost V 5 bases and J 4 bases; bases outside gene matches: 10. Written as DNA, the CDR3 is TGCAGTGCTGAACCGGGACAGGGGTCGTCCACTGAAGCTTTCTTT. Protein sequence: CSAEPGQGSSTEAFF.

With regard to this clonotype: The junction shows a germline mismatch at one end, possibly a read error. The chain employs TRBV11-2 and TRBJ1-4, with D perhaps matching TRBD1 (5 bases). Germline V CDR1 and CDR2: SGHAT, FQNNGV. This CDR3 region has 21 residues. CDR3 sequence (DNA): TGTGCCGGCAGCTTTTTTTCTGTAGTCAAAACAGGTCGCTTTACTAATGAAAAACTGTTTTTT. The encoded protein is CAGSFFSVVKTGRFTNEKLFF.

This clonotype was observed a handful of times. This chain connects TRBV20-1 to TRBJ2-3; 12 positions agree with TRBD2. CDR1 is DFQATT and CDR2 is SNEGSKA in the germline V gene (reference sequence). V trimming: 4 bases; J trimming: 6 bases; junction bases outside the gene matches: 11. The CDR3 loop spans 16 amino acids. The CDR3 coding sequence is TGCAGTGCTATGCCTAGCGGGGGGGCACACCTGGATACGCAGTATTTT. This codes for CSAMPSGGAHLDTQYF.

The chain employs TRBV28 and TRBJ2-7, with a tentative D call TRBD1 (6 bases). Germline CDR1 is MDHEN and CDR2 is SYDVKM. V was clipped by 2 bases and J by 3 bases, with 17 bases between them. The CDR3 totals 16 residues. Here the CDR3 reads CASSLVWAGAHYEQYF. The CDR3, as DNA: TGTGCCAGCAGTTTAGTTTGGGCAGGGGCCCACTACGAGCAGTACTTC. Variable domain in full (rest from reference TRBV28 and TRBJ2-7): DVKVTQSSRYLVKRTGEKVFLECVQDMDHENMFWYRQDPGLGLRLIYFSYDVKMKEKGDIPEGYSVSREKKERFSLILESASTNQTSMYLCASSLVWAGAHYEQYFGPGTRLTVT.

This clonotype has only a few counts. The DNA of the CDR3 is TGTGCCAGCCGGACTAGCGGCACAACGTTCTTC. This translates into CASRTSGTTFF. This rearrangement joins TRBV6-5 to TRBJ2-1, with 10 nucleotides matching TRBD2. The CDR3 is 11 residues long. V shed 8 bases, J shed 15 bases, and the junction held 7 bases outside the gene matches. The germline gives CDR1 MNHEY, CDR2 SVGAGI.